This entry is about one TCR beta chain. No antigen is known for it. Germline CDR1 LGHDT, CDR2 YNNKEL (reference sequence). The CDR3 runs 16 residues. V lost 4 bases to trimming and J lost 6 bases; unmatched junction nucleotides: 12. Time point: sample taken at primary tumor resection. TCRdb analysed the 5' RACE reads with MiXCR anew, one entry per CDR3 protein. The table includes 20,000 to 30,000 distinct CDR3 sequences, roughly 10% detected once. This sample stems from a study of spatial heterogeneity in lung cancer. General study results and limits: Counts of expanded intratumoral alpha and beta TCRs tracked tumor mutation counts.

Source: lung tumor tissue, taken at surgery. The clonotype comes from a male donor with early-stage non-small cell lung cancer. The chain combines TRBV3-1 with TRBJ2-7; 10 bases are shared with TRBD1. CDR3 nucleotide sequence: TGTGCCAGCAGCCTATGGCGACAGGGGGCTCGAAGCGAGCAGTACTTC. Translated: CASSLWRQGARSEQYF.